The 32 T cell receptor beta chains presented below share a single source sample, sequenced in a study of blood T cell repertoires in COVID-19 (dated by TCRdb to about 2020). The library was produced with the immunoSEQ multiplex PCR assay. Sourced from immuneACCESS, this table was stored by TCRdb with only in-frame sequences that have V and J called. A share of the clones is absent; for the studies checked, an unresolved V gene accounts for under half, and the remainder has no known explanation. The sample has under 200,000 clones on record, more than 85% of them singletons. The top ten clonotypes cover roughly 0.56% of the sample. The sequencing input was peripheral blood. The receptors were sampled from a man aged 50-60 years with acute or convalescent COVID-19.

The genes are TRBV2 and TRBJ2-1; D possibly corresponds to TRBD1 (5 bases). The CDR3 sequence is 16 residues long. Germline V gene sequence: CDR1 SNHLY, CDR2 FYNNEI. Trimming removed 4 bases at V and 4 bases at J, with 17 bases between. The CDR3 region has the DNA TGTGCCAGCAGTGTAAGTCAGGCAGGGTGGTACAATGAGCAGTTCTTC. Protein product: CASSVSQAGWYNEQFF.

This clone came up a few times. This sequence joins TRBV13 and TRBJ1-2; D not certain. The V and J ends lost 1 base and 5 bases respectively, with 8 bases between them. Germline CDR1 is PRHDT and CDR2 is FYEKMQ (reference sequence). The CDR3 totals 13 residues. The CDR3 sequence is CASSLASGYGYTF. CDR3 DNA: TGTGCCAGCAGCTTAGCGTCAGGATATGGCTACACCTTC.

The chain joins TRBV6-5 to TRBJ1-5, with D maybe TRBD1 (6 bases). Germline values: CDR1 MNHEY, CDR2 SVGAGI. This CDR3 comprises 13 residues. The V end lost 6 bases, the J end lost 4 bases, and 10 bases lay between the germline ends. CDR3 nucleotides: TGTGCCAGCAGCCGGGACATAAATCAGCCCCAGCATTTT. As protein: CASSRDINQPQHF.

The genes are TRBV10-3 and TRBJ2-2; 8 bases line up with TRBD2. Germline V gene lookup returns CDR1 ENHRY and CDR2 SYGVKD. This CDR3 contains 15 residues. The J segment lost 3 bases and the V segment lost 6 bases, leaving 6 bases of the junction unmatched. The DNA for the CDR3 is TGTGCCATCAGCCCGACTAGCGTCCACACCGGGGAGCTGTTTTTT. Translation: CAISPTSVHTGELFF.

The chain employs TRBV6-1 and TRBJ1-5, with unresolved D. Trimming removed 3 bases from V and 7 bases from J, with 10 bases in between. CDR1 and CDR2 from the germline V gene are MNHNS and SASEGT. The CDR3 totals 13 residues. DNA of the CDR3: TGTGCCAGCAGTGATCCGGGGTCGCAGCCCCAGCATTTT. It yields the protein CASSDPGSQPQHF.

This clone showed up just once. The V and J genes are TRBV19 and TRBJ2-5; TRBD1 matches at 7 bases. CDR1 is LNHDA, CDR2 SQIVND, per germline (reference sequence). V gave up 3 bases and J gave up 5 bases; unmatched junction bases: 6. CDR3 length equals 14 residues. As DNA, the CDR3 is TGTGCCAGTAGTATGAAAAGGGGGCTTGAGACCCAGTACTTC. This gives the protein CASSMKRGLETQYF.

J is TRBJ2-3 and V is TRBV9; D might be TRBD1 (5 bases). The germline V gene encodes CDR1 SGDLS and CDR2 YYNGEE. This CDR3 spans 15 amino acids. V was cut by 4 bases and J by 2 bases, with 14 bases left in between. CDR3 sequence reads: CASSTQDTSTDTQYF. CDR3 nucleotides: TGTGCCAGCAGCACCCAGGACACCTCCACAGATACGCAGTATTTT.

The rearrangement uses TRBV28 and TRBJ2-2; 7 bases match TRBD1. J lost 6 bases, V lost 8 bases, and 9 bases had no gene match. The germline CDR1 and CDR2 sequences are MDHEN and SYDVKM. The CDR3 runs 14 residues. CDR3 sequence reads: CASCRTGAAGELFF. CDR3 DNA sequence: TGTGCCAGCTGCCGAACAGGGGCCGCCGGGGAGCTGTTTTTT.

This chain connects TRBV18 to TRBJ2-7; D is ambiguous. Trimming shortened V by 3 bases and J by 5 bases, and 5 bases separated the two germline ends. The CDR3 sequence is 11 residues long. Germline CDR1 KGHSH, CDR2 LQKENI. The CDR3 nucleotides are TGTGCCAGCTCACCTGGGCACGAGCAGTACTTC. Amino acid sequence: CASSPGHEQYF.

The chain joins TRBV28 to TRBJ2-1; a weak D match, TRBD2 (7 bases). The CDR3 loop spans 14 amino acids. CDR1 is MDHEN and CDR2 is SYDVKM in the germline V gene. Deletions cut 7 bases from V and 2 bases from J, with 12 bases between. CDR3 region: CASTPGGTYNEQFF. The CDR3 DNA follows: TGTGCCAGCACCCCGGGGGGCACCTACAATGAGCAGTTCTTC.

The genes are TRBV5-4 and TRBJ2-5; TRBD1 agrees at 7 bases. The ends lost 2 bases at V and 2 bases at J; junction bases unmatched: 3. Germline V lookup: CDR1 SGHNT, CDR2 YYREEE (reference sequence). CDR3 length: 14 residues. The CDR3 loop is CASSFRGQQETQYF. The CDR3, as DNA: TGTGCCAGCAGCTTCAGGGGACAGCAAGAGACCCAGTACTTC.

The chain recombines TRBV6-5 with TRBJ2-7; maybe TRBD1 (6 bases). The CDR3 contains 15 residues. The germline V gene encodes CDR1 MNHEY and CDR2 SVGAGI. Trimming cost V 5 bases and J 4 bases, with 18 bases left between them. Here the CDR3 reads CASSKQGFDLYEQYF. DNA of the CDR3: TGTGCCAGCAGTAAACAGGGTTTTGACCTATACGAGCAGTACTTC.

A few counts support this clone. The chain has TRBV28 and TRBJ1-4, with 8 bases that match TRBD1. Germline assignment: CDR1 MDHEN and CDR2 SYDVKM. V dropped 4 bases and J dropped 3; count of bases not matched to a gene: 7. The CDR3 totals 16 residues. Here the CDR3 reads CASSSAGQGANEKLFF. In DNA, the CDR3 is TGTGCCAGCAGTTCCGCAGGACAGGGTGCTAATGAAAAACTGTTTTTT.

V is TRBV5-1 and J is TRBJ1-1; TRBD1 might be the D (5 bases). V lost 4 bases, J lost 0 bases, and 19 bases lay in between. Germline values: CDR1 SGHRS, CDR2 YFSETQ. The CDR3 spans 17 residues. The DNA for the CDR3 is TGCGCCAGCAGCCCTCATGAATCGGGGGGGATGAACACTGAAGCTTTCTTT. Amino acid sequence: CASSPHESGGMNTEAFF.

The chain employs TRBV7-9 and TRBJ1-2; 7 bases are shared with TRBD1. Germline-derived CDR1 and CDR2 are SEHNR and FQNEAQ (reference sequence). The CDR3 is 13 residues long. J was trimmed by 7 bases and V by 5 bases; bases with no gene match: 7. CDR3 amino acids: CASSPLNRGGYTF. CDR3 bases: TGTGCCAGCAGCCCTCTCAACAGGGGTGGCTACACCTTC.

The genes are TRBV7-9 and TRBJ1-3; perhaps TRBD1 as D (6 bases). This CDR3 has 15 residues. Germline CDR1 is SEHNR and CDR2 is FQNEAQ (reference sequence). The CDR3 DNA is TGTGCAGATACCGGGACAACCTACTCTGGAAACACCATATATTTT. Amino acid sequence: CADTGTTYSGNTIYF.

The chain has TRBV7-9 and TRBJ2-1, with 15 bases lining up with TRBD2. Germline V lookup: CDR1 SEHNR, CDR2 FQNEAQ (reference sequence). V was clipped by 1 base and J by 4 bases; unmatched bases: 5. The CDR3 runs to 18 residues. The CDR3 spells CASSLGAGTSGGYNEQFF. In DNA form, the CDR3 reads TGTGCCAGCAGCTTAGGGGCCGGGACTAGCGGGGGGTACAATGAGCAGTTCTTC.

This chain joins TRBV6-4 and TRBJ1-2, with no clear D. Per the germline V gene, CDR1 is MRHNA and CDR2 is SNTAGT. This CDR3 region has 13 residues. The V end lost 8 bases, the J end lost 4 bases, and 14 bases lay between the germline ends. The DNA for the CDR3 is TGTGCCAGCCCGCGGGGTATCTCCTATGGCTACACCTTC. Amino acid sequence: CASPRGISYGYTF.

V gene TRBV9 combines with J gene TRBJ2-3, with D maybe TRBD1 (5 bases). The CDR3 has 15 amino acids. The germline V gene encodes CDR1 SGDLS and CDR2 YYNGEE. Trimming stripped 1 base from V and 2 bases from J, with 11 bases between. The CDR3 is CASSVFGRDTDTQYF. CDR3 sequence (DNA): TGTGCCAGCAGCGTATTTGGCAGGGACACAGATACGCAGTATTTT.

This clone has only one observation. V gene TRBV7-9 combines with J gene TRBJ2-3; 7 nucleotides agree with TRBD2. Germline CDR1 SEHNR, CDR2 FQNEAQ (reference sequence). The CDR3 runs 15 residues. V was clipped by 2 bases and J by 2 bases; unmatched bases: 4. CDR3 in amino acids: CASSLLAEHTDTQYF. The CDR3 region has the DNA TGTGCCAGCAGCTTACTAGCGGAACACACAGATACGCAGTATTTT.

J is TRBJ1-6 and V is TRBV20-1; no firm D call. V was pared by 3 bases and J by 0 bases, with 21 bases between. The CDR3 spans 19 residues. CDR1 and CDR2 (germline): DFQATT, SNEGSKA (reference sequence). CDR3 region: CSASYGGRGLSSYNSPLHF. The CDR3 bases are TGCAGTGCTAGTTATGGTGGACGGGGATTAAGCTCCTATAATTCACCCCTCCACTTT.

The V call is TRBV19, the J call TRBJ1-1; D unclear. V lost 3 bases to trimming and J lost 8 bases, with 13 bases between them. The CDR3 runs to 13 residues. Germline lookup yields CDR1 LNHDA and CDR2 SQIVND (reference sequence). The CDR3 spells CASSMVGGFEAFF. Here the CDR3 DNA reads TGTGCCAGTAGTATGGTGGGCGGGTTCGAAGCTTTCTTT.

The genes are TRBV3-1 (or the pseudogene TRBV3-2) and TRBJ1-2, with 8 positions matching TRBD1. J gave up 4 bases and V 0 bases, and 4 bases lay outside the gene matches. Germline loops: CDR1 LGHDT, CDR2 YNNKEL (reference sequence). The length of the CDR3 is 15 residues. The CDR3 region is CASSQDSDRGYGYTF. The CDR3 nucleotides read TGTGCCAGCAGCCAAGATAGCGACAGGGGCTATGGCTACACCTTC.

This clone was seen more than once but under ten times. The chain combines TRBV2 with TRBJ2-7; 8 bases are a match to TRBD1. Germline trimming cut 6 bases from V and 4 bases from J; bases unmatched to any gene: 5. CDR1 and CDR2 from the germline V gene are SNHLY and FYNNEI. The CDR3 length is 13 residues. CDR3 sequence (DNA): TGTGCCAGCAGAAAGACAGGGGTATACGAGCAGTACGTC. This gives the protein CASRKTGVYEQYV.

The V and J genes are TRBV20-1 and TRBJ1-1; D remains ambiguous. Trimming cost V 3 bases and J 2 bases, with 10 bases left between them. The CDR3 has 13 amino acids. Germline lookup yields CDR1 DFQATT and CDR2 SNEGSKA (reference sequence). The chain's CDR3 is CSASAGLNTEAFF. CDR3 nucleotide sequence: TGCAGTGCTAGTGCAGGTTTAAACACTGAAGCTTTCTTT.

J is TRBJ1-1 and V is TRBV4-2; 10 bases align to TRBD1. The V gene end was trimmed by 2 bases and the J gene end by 1 base; junction bases not matched to a gene: 7. The germline CDR1 and CDR2 sequences are LGHNA and YNFKEQ. The CDR3 loop spans 17 amino acids. CDR3 sequence reads: CASSQYRQGAKNTEAFF. The DNA for the CDR3 is TGTGCCAGCAGCCAATACAGACAGGGGGCAAAGAACACTGAAGCTTTCTTT.

The chain uses TRBV7-9 and TRBJ2-6; 9 bases are shared with TRBD1. J lost 0 bases, V lost 5 bases, and 8 bases had no gene match. Germline lookup yields CDR1 SEHNR and CDR2 FQNEAQ (reference sequence). The CDR3 is made up of 18 amino acids. DNA for the CDR3: TGTGCCAGCAGCCCGCGGACAGGGGCCAGCTCTGGGGCCAACGTCCTGACTTTC. Its translation: CASSPRTGASSGANVLTF.

V is TRBV11-3 and J is TRBJ2-2, with a weak D call TRBD2 (5 bases). The germline V gene has CDR1 SGHNT and CDR2 YENEEA. Trimming stripped 1 base from V and 4 bases from J, with 10 bases between. CDR3 length: 15 residues. CDR3 loop: CASSLVGRGTGELFF. CDR3 DNA sequence: TGTGCCAGCAGCTTAGTTGGGAGAGGCACCGGGGAGCTGTTTTTT. Supplemented by reference TRBV11-3 and TRBJ2-2, the full variable domain reads EAGVVQSPRYKIIEKKQPVAFWCNPISGHNTLYWYLQNLGQGPELLIRYENEEAVDDSQLPKDRFSAERLKGVDSTLKIQPAELGDSAVYLCASSLVGRGTGELFFGEGSRLTVL.

The chain couples TRBV19 to TRBJ1-6; D is unresolved. Germline lookup yields CDR1 LNHDA and CDR2 SQIVND (reference sequence). This CDR3 has 14 residues. V lost 7 bases and J 8 bases, leaving 15 bases between the germline ends. CDR3 nucleotides: TGTGCCAGTAATGTCGGCCAGCGAGATTCACCCCTCCACTTT. Translated, it gives CASNVGQRDSPLHF.

The rearrangement uses TRBV21-1 and TRBJ2-3; TRBD2 is the table's D call and was not checked against the DNA. TRBV21-1 is a known pseudogene. The CDR3 extends over 15 amino acids. The CDR3 protein is CASSKELAGDYTQYF. DNA for the CDR3: TGTGCCAGCAGCAAAGAACTAGCGGGGGATTATACGCAGTATTTT.

The chain joins TRBV30 to TRBJ2-6; 12 bases are shared with TRBD2. Germline CDR1 GTSNPN, CDR2 SVGIG (reference sequence). This CDR3 comprises 23 residues. V dropped 3 bases and J dropped 4; count of bases not matched to a gene: 25. CDR3 DNA sequence: TGTGCCTGGAGGGGTTTAGCGACTAGCGGGGGCCAAATCTCCGAGCCCGGGGCCAACGTCCTGACTTTC. Protein: CAWRGLATSGGQISEPGANVLTF.

The V and J genes are TRBV5-8 and TRBJ2-7; D not resolved. Germline V CDR1 and CDR2: SGHTS, YDEGEE. CDR3 length equals 13 residues. V was pared by 3 bases and J by 0 bases, with 7 bases between. The chain's CDR3 is CASSYSNSYEQYV. The CDR3 nucleotides are TGTGCCAGCAGCTATAGTAACTCCTACGAGCAGTACGTC.